This T cell receptor beta chain was sequenced for a study of T cells in Graves' hyperthyroidism and ophthalmopathy. In germline, CDR1 is SGHNT, CDR2 YENEEA. This CDR3 is built from 15 residues. The V gene lost 2 bases and the J gene lost 4 bases, with 14 bases spanning the gap. Study-level results: Most thyroid clonotypes expanded above 0.001 were also detected in blood. Ophthalmopathy, which appeared later, was predicted by the model a median 6.5 months before onset. The authors' 13 V-J model separated ophthalmopathy from stable hyperthyroidism.

Fresh peripheral blood, approximately 9.7 ml, was the source of the PBMCs. Comments on this clonotype: Its antigen is still unknown.

What was amplified from RNA transcripts were TCR beta CDR3 regions. When the TCR CDR3 underwent first-round RT-PCR, the HTBI primer set was used. TCRdb reprocessed the multiplex PCR reads with MiXCR, giving one entry per CDR3 protein. The table has roughly 800,000 distinct CDR3 sequences, 38% seen once. The TCR originated in a man aged 18 to 29 with Graves' hyperthyroidism. Sequences were obtained from blood. The gene calls are TRBV11-3 and TRBJ2-5, with D possibly TRBD1 on 8 matching bases. The CDR3 loop reads CASSLNRGGGETQYF. CDR3 DNA: TGTGCCAGCAGCTTAAACAGGGGGGGAGGAGAGACCCAGTACTTC.